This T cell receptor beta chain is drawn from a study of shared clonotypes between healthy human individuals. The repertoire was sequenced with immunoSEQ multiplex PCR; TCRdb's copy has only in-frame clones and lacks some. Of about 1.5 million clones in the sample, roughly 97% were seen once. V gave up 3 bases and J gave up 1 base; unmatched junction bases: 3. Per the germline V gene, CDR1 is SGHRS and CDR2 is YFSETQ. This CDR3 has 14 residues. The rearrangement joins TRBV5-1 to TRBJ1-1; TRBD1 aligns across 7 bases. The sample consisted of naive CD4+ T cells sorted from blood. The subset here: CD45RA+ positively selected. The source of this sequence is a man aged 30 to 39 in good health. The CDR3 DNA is TGCGCCAGCAGCTGGGACAGCACGAACACTGAAGCTTTCTTT. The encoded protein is CASSWDSTNTEAFF.